The 18 T cell receptor beta chains below all came from one sample that was sequenced in a study of monozygotic twins with inflammatory bowel disease. TCRdb reprocessed the 5' RACE reads and keeps a single row for each CDR3 protein, giving no DNA. This sample contains approximately 380,000 distinct CDR3 sequences. The sequenced material came from blood. The source of these receptors is a human donor with ulcerative colitis or Crohn's disease, or a healthy co-twin of an affected twin (not recorded which).

V gene TRBV7-8 combines with J gene TRBJ2-5; TCRdb indicates TRBD1, and absent DNA this call remains unverified. The germline gives CDR1 SGHVS, CDR2 FQNEAQ. The CDR3 covers 17 residues. The CDR3 loop is CASSLVAGQGLGETQYF.

The chain is built from TRBV7-6 and TRBJ1-1; the D call from TCRdb, TRBD1, cannot be confirmed without DNA. The CDR3 has 17 residues. CDR1 SGHVS and CDR2 FNYEAQ come from the germline V gene. CDR3 sequence reads: CASSSGTGAVMNTEAFF. Supplemented by reference TRBV7-6 and TRBJ1-1, the full variable domain reads GAGVSQSPRYKVTKRGQDVALRCDPISGHVSLYWYRQALGQGPEFLTYFNYEAQQDKSGLPNDRFSAERPEGSISTLTIQRTEQRDSAMYRCASSSGTGAVMNTEAFFGQGTRLTVV.

The chain has TRBV20-1 and TRBJ1-4; TCRdb gives TRBD1 as the D gene, but with no DNA this cannot be confirmed. This CDR3 spans 14 amino acids. Germline V gives CDR1 DFQATT, CDR2 SNEGSKA (reference sequence). CDR3 sequence reads: CSARDRGQGQKLFF.

The chain employs TRBV5-1 and TRBJ1-1. Germline CDR1 SGHRS, CDR2 YFSETQ. The CDR3 loop spans 16 amino acids. CDR3 residues: CASSPVPEGSTTEAFF.

V usage is TRBV19 and J usage is TRBJ2-7. Germline-derived CDR1 and CDR2 are LNHDA and SQIVND (reference sequence). This CDR3 has 16 amino acids. The chain's CDR3 is CASSIVHQDGSYEQYF.

This chain joins TRBV7-2 and TRBJ2-1; TCRdb proposes TRBD1, but this gene call is untestable without DNA. The CDR3 sequence is 16 residues long. The germline CDR1 and CDR2 sequences are SGHTA and FQGNSA. The CDR3 region is CASSSRSSAGTNEQFF. Using reference TRBV7-2 and TRBJ2-1 for the parts outside the CDR3, the full variable domain is GAGVSQSPSNKVTEKGKDVELRCDPISGHTALYWYRQSLGQGLEFLIYFQGNSAPDKSGLPSDRFSAERTGGSVSTLTIQRTQQEDSAVYLCASSSRSSAGTNEQFFGPGTRLTVL.

V gene TRBV7-8 combines with J gene TRBJ2-7; TCRdb lists TRBD1, though no DNA is available to test this call. CDR3 size: 17 residues. Germline assignment: CDR1 SGHVS and CDR2 FQNEAQ. The CDR3 region is CASSLLGRQASSYEQYF.

The chain joins TRBV29-1 to TRBJ2-2. The CDR3 covers 15 residues. The germline CDR1 and CDR2 sequences are SQVTM and ANQGSEA. The CDR3 protein is CSVRKTQMNTGELFF.

The V call is TRBV19, the J call TRBJ2-2; TCRdb's D call of TRBD2 is untestable without DNA. The CDR3 length is 15 residues. Germline CDR1 and CDR2: LNHDA and SQIVND (reference sequence). CDR3 residues: CASLAGTRGTGELFF.

This chain uses TRBV28 with TRBJ2-5; checking the TCRdb D call of TRBD1 is not possible without DNA. Germline V gene sequence: CDR1 MDHEN, CDR2 SYDVKM. This CDR3 is 13 amino acids long. The CDR3 is CASADSAQETQYF.

J is TRBJ2-2 and V is TRBV7-2; the D call from TCRdb, TRBD1, cannot be confirmed without DNA. The length of the CDR3 is 17 residues. Germline V CDR1 and CDR2: SGHTA, FQGNSA. The CDR3 region is CASSLFFGEGASGELFF.

V is TRBV27 and J is TRBJ1-5; checking the TCRdb D call of TRBD1 is not possible without DNA. This CDR3 contains 15 residues. In germline, CDR1 is MNHEY, CDR2 SMNVEV (reference sequence). The CDR3: CASSFGGGFNQPQHF.

CDR3 loop: CASSEGPGVNYGYTF. This chain uses TRBV2 with TRBJ1-2; checking the TCRdb D call of TRBD1 is not possible without DNA. Germline CDR1 SNHLY, CDR2 FYNNEI. This CDR3 contains 15 residues.

The chain has TRBV6-1 and TRBJ1-5; with no DNA, the TCRdb D assignment of TRBD1 cannot be verified. The germline CDR1 and CDR2 sequences are MNHNS and SASEGT. The CDR3 runs 15 residues. This CDR3 reads CASRAQGNSNQPQHF.

The chain employs TRBV5-1 and TRBJ1-1; the D gene TCRdb calls, TRBD1, cannot be checked with no DNA. Germline V gives CDR1 SGHRS, CDR2 YFSETQ. The CDR3 is made up of 14 amino acids. The CDR3 protein is CASSYSWGSTEAFF. Full variable domain (missing parts from reference TRBV5-1 and TRBJ1-1): KAGVTQTPRYLIKTRGQQVTLSCSPISGHRSVSWYQQTPGQGLQFLFEYFSETQRNKGNFPGRFSGRQFSNSRSEMNVSTLELGDSALYLCASSYSWGSTEAFFGQGTRLTVV.

The rearrangement links TRBV7-2 to TRBJ2-7. Looked up from germline, CDR1 is SGHTA and CDR2 is FQGNSA. The CDR3 is made up of 15 amino acids. The CDR3 region is CASSLRWSSSYEQYF.

The chain carries TRBV5-6 and TRBJ1-2. In germline, CDR1 is SGHDT, CDR2 YYEEEE. CDR3 length: 15 residues. CDR3 sequence: CASSLGLGNNYGYTF. The full variable domain, in which reference TRBV5-6 and TRBJ1-2 provide the parts outside the CDR3, is DAGVTQSPTHLIKTRGQQVTLRCSPKSGHDTVSWYQQALGQGPQFIFQYYEEEERQRGNFPDRFSGHQFPNYSSELNVNALLLGDSALYLCASSLGLGNNYGYTFGSGTRLTVV.

The V call is TRBV4-2, the J call TRBJ2-7; TCRdb names TRBD1, which stays unverified in the absence of DNA. CDR1 is LGHNA and CDR2 is YNFKEQ in the germline V gene. The CDR3 covers 19 residues. The CDR3: CASSQRGVRGTSRSYEQYF.